A selection of T cell receptor beta chains follows, all from one sample in a study of CD8+CD57+ T cells in acquired aplastic anemia. One entry per CDR3 protein results from TCRdb running MiXCR on the reads. The repertoire holds some 180,000 distinct CDR3 sequences, with under 55% as singletons. Sequences were obtained from sorted CD4+, CD8+, or CD8+CD57+ T cells (not recorded which) from PBMCs. These receptors were taken from a human donor in good health. Both conserved end residues are part of each CDR3. A D gene is named only where the DNA matches it firmly. Only some rows state a clone size, as once, few, many or a class for expanded clones.

>TRBJ2-3|-|TRBV29-1|TRBD2
CSVVLAASTDTQYF
TGCAGCGTTGTACTAGCGGCTAGCACAGATACGCAGTATTTT
>TRBJ2-3|many|TRBV10-3|TRBD2
CATKRESPNTQYF
TGTGCCACCAAGCGGGAGAGTCCCAATACGCAGTATTTT
>TRBJ2-1|-|TRBV11-2|-
CASSSSSDYNEQFF
TGTGCCAGCAGCTCCTCCTCAGACTACAATGAGCAGTTCTTC
>TRBJ2-7|-|TRBV7-8|-
CASSSETDYEQYF
TGTGCCAGCAGCTCCGAAACGGATTACGAGCAGTACTTC
>TRBJ2-7|-|TRBV4-3|TRBD1
CASSQGTGGRISWYEQYF
TGCGCCAGCAGCCAAGGGACAGGGGGCCGGATTTCGTGGTACGAGCAGTACTTC
>TRBJ2-1|many|TRBV24-1|TRBD2
CASSREMDYNEQFF
TGTGCCAGCTCGCGGGAGATGGACTACAATGAGCAGTTCTTC
>TRBJ2-1|few|TRBV20-1|TRBD2
CSASLTLAGRVSNEQFF
TGCAGTGCTAGCCTCACCCTAGCGGGGAGGGTATCCAATGAGCAGTTCTTC
>TRBJ1-1|many|TRBV7-9|-
CASSLERTNTEAFF
TGTGCCAGCAGCTTAGAACGGACAAACACTGAAGCTTTCTTT
>TRBJ1-2|many|TRBV6-5|-
CASSYLQGYGYTF
TGTGCCAGCAGTTACTTACAGGGCTATGGCTACACCTTC
>TRBJ2-7|few|TRBV29-1|TRBD1
CSGGQAPYEQYF
TGCAGCGGGGGACAGGCTCCCTACGAGCAGTACTTC
>TRBJ2-3|-|TRBV20-1|TRBD2
CSASARLASTDTQYF
TGCAGTGCTAGCGCAAGACTAGCGAGCACAGATACGCAGTATTTT
>TRBJ2-7|-|TRBV2|TRBD1
CASATRQGNNEQYF
TGTGCCAGCGCAACCCGACAGGGTAACAACGAGCAGTACTTC
>TRBJ1-5|once|TRBV10-3|-
CAISESPGTQPQHF
TGTGCCATCAGTGAGTCTCCAGGGACTCAGCCCCAGCATTTT
>TRBJ2-2|many|TRBV2|TRBD1
CASSVPAGQGFTGELFF
TGTGCCAGCAGTGTCCCTGCCGGACAGGGGTTCACCGGGGAGCTGTTTTTT
>TRBJ1-6|-|TRBV15|-
CATSRDRETSPLHF
TGTGCCACCAGCAGGGACAGAGAAACTTCACCCCTCCACTTT
>TRBJ2-7|many|TRBV19|TRBD1
CASSMDRFYEQYF
TGTGCCAGTAGTATGGACAGGTTCTACGAGCAGTACTTC
>TRBJ2-7|-|TRBV25-1|-
CASSESSARSYEQYF
TGTGCCAGCAGTGAATCCTCAGCTCGTTCCTACGAGCAGTACTTC
>TRBJ1-1|few|TRBV10-3|-
CASQRGSMNTEAFF
TGTGCCTCCCAAAGGGGATCCATGAACACTGAAGCTTTCTTT
>TRBJ2-7|few|TRBV29-1|-
CSVGLAGTYEQYF
TGCAGCGTTGGGCTAGCAGGCACCTACGAGCAGTACTTC
>TRBJ2-1|-|TRBV20-1|-
CSAGGRYNEQFF
TGCAGTGCTGGGGGACGTTACAATGAGCAGTTCTTC
>TRBJ2-7|-|TRBV25-1|-
CASSLWPYEQYF
TGTGCCAGCAGCTTGTGGCCCTACGAGCAGTACTTC
>TRBJ1-1|many|TRBV10-3|-
CAISEARERITEAFF
TGTGCCATCAGTGAGGCCAGGGAACGGATCACTGAAGCTTTCTTT
>TRBJ2-3|-|TRBV19|TRBD1
CATQLGQGAADTQYF
TGTGCCACCCAGCTAGGACAGGGGGCTGCAGATACGCAGTATTTT